This TCR beta chain was recovered during a study of T cells in Graves' hyperthyroidism and ophthalmopathy. Details on this clonotype: Its antigen is not known.

The germline V and J ends were trimmed by 7 bases and 9 bases, with 12 bases remaining between them. Per germline, CDR1 LNHDA and CDR2 SQIVND (reference sequence). CDR3 length: 12 amino acids. A lack of ophthalmopathy progression within 18 months defined stable Graves' hyperthyroidism. Clinical symptoms, serum thyroxine, TRAb, thyroid ultrasound and orbital computed tomography informed diagnoses. Roughly 9.1 ml of fresh peripheral blood supplied the PBMCs. Findings and limits, study-wide: Among thyroid clonotypes expanded above 0.001, most also appeared in blood.

The CDR3 regions of TCR beta were amplified from RNA transcripts. RT-PCR in the first round (using the HTBI primer set) targeted the TCR CDR3. Via MiXCR, TCRdb re-called the multiplex PCR reads, giving one row per CDR3 protein. The sample includes 300,000 to 450,000 distinct CDR3 sequences, about 14% of them seen just once. The source material was blood. The chain has TRBV19 and TRBJ2-2; D not certain. The clonotype originates from a woman aged 60 to 75 with Graves' hyperthyroidism. The CDR3 reads CASTVGYRELFF. The CDR3 bases are TGTGCCAGTACCGTGGGGTACCGGGAGCTGTTTTTT.